Below, 7 T cell receptor beta chains from the same sample are listed, as sequenced in a study of molecular identifiers for immune sequencing clone quantification. One entry per CDR3 protein, called by TCRdb with MiXCR from the PCR reads. The data show approximately 680,000 distinct CDR3 sequences, roughly 25% seen once. Specimen: naive CD8+ T cells from blood, with Jurkat cell RNA spiked in. Subset described: FACS-sorted CD8+CD4-CCR7+CD45RA+ naive T cells. The receptors shown here come from a human donor in good health. Some libraries in this study had Jurkat cell RNA spiked in.

In the case of this clonotype: A much more abundant neighbour one base away suggests this may be a read error. Without the conserved terminal phenylalanine or tryptophan, this CDR3 likely stems from a read error. The V and J genes are TRBV12-3 or TRBV12-4 and TRBJ2-3; TRBD2 aligns across 9 bases. V dropped 4 bases and J dropped 0; count of bases not matched to a gene: 8. CDR3 size: 17 residues. The CDR3 DNA reads as TGTGCCAGCAGTTCCCGGGATAGCGGGAGAAGCACAGATACGCAGTATCTT. Amino acid sequence: CASSSRDSGRSTDTQYL.

Turning to this clonotype: Being one base from a much bigger clone, this may be a read error. The missing conserved phenylalanine or tryptophan at the end of this CDR3 makes a read error likely. The chain employs TRBV28 and TRBJ2-3; 8 bases fit TRBD1. V trimming: 6 bases; J trimming: 2 bases; junction bases outside the gene matches: 4. The germline V gene encodes CDR1 MDHEN and CDR2 SYDVKM. CDR3 length: 14 residues. The CDR3 DNA reads as TGTGCCAGCAGACTCAGGGGGCACACAGATACGCAGTATCTT. It translates to CASRLRGHTDTQYL.

In nucleotides, the CDR3 is TGTGCCAGCAGTTACGTAGCGGGGGGAAAAGAGACCCAGTACTTC. It yields the protein CASSYVAGGKETQYF. The chain uses TRBV6-2 or TRBV6-3 and TRBJ2-5, with 10 bases fitting TRBD2. Germline V gene lookup returns CDR1 MNHEY and CDR2 SVGEGT. V lost 2 bases, J lost 3 bases, and 3 bases stayed unmatched. This CDR3 spans 15 amino acids.

Many counts were recorded for this clonotype. This rearrangement joins TRBV27 to TRBJ2-7; tentative D call: TRBD1 (6 bases). V gave up 4 bases and J gave up 4 bases, with 20 bases separating them. Germline CDR1 MNHEY, CDR2 SMNVEV (reference sequence). This CDR3 is built from 16 residues. Written as DNA, the CDR3 is TGTGCCAGCAGTTCAAACAGGGATGCCGGCTGGTACGAGCAGTACTTC. This codes for CASSSNRDAGWYEQYF.

The V call is TRBV19, the J call TRBJ2-1; 8 bases agree with TRBD2. Germline CDR1 LNHDA, CDR2 SQIVND (reference sequence). The trim removed 6 bases at V and 4 bases at J, leaving 5 bases unmatched. CDR3 length equals 14 residues. The CDR3 here is CASRIGGGYNEQFF. CDR3 nucleotide sequence: TGTGCCAGTAGAATTGGCGGGGGGTACAATGAGCAGTTCTTC. The complete variable domain, with remaining parts taken from reference TRBV19 and TRBJ2-1, reads DGGITQSPKYLFRKEGQNVTLSCEQNLNHDAMYWYRQDPGQGLRLIYYSQIVNDFQKGDIAEGYSVSREKKESFPLTVTSAQKNPTAFYLCASRIGGGYNEQFFGPGTRLTVL.

At least ten counts were recorded for this clonotype. The chain is built from TRBV6-5 and TRBJ1-1; possibly TRBD1 for D (5 bases). Germline CDR1 reads MNHEY; CDR2 reads SVGAGI. V dropped 7 bases and J dropped 3 bases, with 12 bases sitting between them. CDR3 length: 13 amino acids. The CDR3 DNA sequence: TGTGCCAGCACCCGGGACCGATACACTGAAGCTTTCTTT. Translating gives CASTRDRYTEAFF.

This chain uses TRBV13 with TRBJ2-2; D gene unclear. V was cut by 5 bases and J by 1 base, with 11 bases left in between. In germline, CDR1 is PRHDT, CDR2 FYEKMQ (reference sequence). The CDR3 has 15 amino acids. CDR3 bases: TGTGCCAGCAGCCCCGAATCAAGGAACACCGGGGAGCTGTTTTTT. It is translated as CASSPESRNTGELFF.